The rows below give T cell receptor beta chains drawn from one sample of a study of human T cells and chemical hapten exposure. TCRdb used MiXCR to reprocess the RACE reads, holding one entry per CDR3 protein. The table shows about 69,000 distinct CDR3 sequences, with around 10% occurring only once. The sequenced sample was whole blood, obtained in connection with sensitization to the hapten diphenylcyclopropenone (DPC). The receptors derive from a woman aged 50 to 60 with alopecia areata. Some clones in this sample may be carry-over from other donors' samples. Both conserved end residues are part of each CDR3. Each record gives: clone size, V gene, D gene, J gene, CDR3 protein, CDR3 DNA. D genes are given only for firm matches. A row's size may be missing; if present it is once, few, many or a size class.

clone_size: few; v_call: TRBV29-1; d_call: -; j_call: TRBJ1-1; cdr3_aa: CSVEAGRGTEAFF; cdr3_nt: TGCAGCGTTGAGGCAGGAAGGGGCACTGAAGCTTTCTTT
clone_size: -; v_call: TRBV2; d_call: -; j_call: TRBJ2-1; cdr3_aa: CASSGEGQYLREQFF; cdr3_nt: TGTGCCAGCAGTGGGGAGGGACAGTACCTACGTGAGCAGTTCTTC
clone_size: many; v_call: TRBV20-1; d_call: -; j_call: TRBJ2-7; cdr3_aa: CSAVTPRQAYEQYF; cdr3_nt: TGCAGTGCTGTAACGCCTAGGCAGGCCTACGAGCAGTACTTC
clone_size: -; v_call: TRBV11-2; d_call: TRBD1; j_call: TRBJ1-6; cdr3_aa: CASSPRQGPSGLPLHF; cdr3_nt: TGTGCCAGCAGCCCTCGACAGGGGCCGTCAGGTTTACCCCTCCACTTT
clone_size: many; v_call: TRBV20-1; d_call: TRBD2; j_call: TRBJ2-1; cdr3_aa: CSARGLFYNEQFF; cdr3_nt: TGCAGTGCTAGGGGACTATTCTACAATGAGCAGTTCTTC
clone_size: many; v_call: TRBV20-1; d_call: -; j_call: TRBJ2-7; cdr3_aa: CSASVYEQYF; cdr3_nt: TGCAGTGCTAGCGTCTACGAGCAGTACTTC
clone_size: many; v_call: TRBV7-2; d_call: -; j_call: TRBJ2-7; cdr3_aa: CASSLFGSGLYEQYF; cdr3_nt: TGTGCCAGCAGCTTATTCGGGAGTGGCCTTTACGAGCAGTACTTC
clone_size: many; v_call: TRBV10-3; d_call: TRBD1; j_call: TRBJ2-5; cdr3_aa: CAISAGTGYQETQYF; cdr3_nt: TGTGCCATCAGCGCCGGGACAGGGTACCAAGAGACCCAGTACTTC
clone_size: few; v_call: TRBV10-1; d_call: TRBD2; j_call: TRBJ2-2; cdr3_aa: CASSESGLAGGPGTGELFF; cdr3_nt: TGCGCCAGCAGTGAGTCTGGACTAGCGGGAGGACCAGGGACCGGGGAGCTGTTTTTT
clone_size: few; v_call: TRBV20-1; d_call: TRBD2; j_call: TRBJ2-3; cdr3_aa: CSATGTSGMTDTQYF; cdr3_nt: TGCAGTGCAACTGGGACTAGCGGGATGACAGATACGCAGTATTTT
clone_size: -; v_call: TRBV7-6; d_call: TRBD2; j_call: TRBJ2-1; cdr3_aa: CASSFSSGSGNEQFF; cdr3_nt: TGTGCCAGCAGCTTTTCTAGCGGGAGTGGCAATGAGCAGTTCTTC
clone_size: -; v_call: TRBV7-9; d_call: -; j_call: TRBJ1-3; cdr3_aa: CASSPNNPRVGNTIYF; cdr3_nt: TGTGCCAGCAGTCCGAACAACCCCCGGGTCGGAAACACCATATATTTT
clone_size: many; v_call: TRBV9; d_call: TRBD2; j_call: TRBJ2-7; cdr3_aa: CASSGGLANYEQYF; cdr3_nt: TGTGCCAGCAGCGGGGGACTAGCGAACTACGAGCAGTACTTC
clone_size: few; v_call: TRBV7-8; d_call: -; j_call: TRBJ2-2; cdr3_aa: CASSLGVKTGELFF; cdr3_nt: TGTGCCAGCAGCTTGGGGGTGAAGACCGGGGAGCTGTTTTTT
clone_size: many; v_call: TRBV29-1; d_call: -; j_call: TRBJ1-3; cdr3_aa: CSAQTTDSSGNTIYF; cdr3_nt: TGCAGCGCCCAGACCACGGACAGCTCTGGAAACACCATATATTTT
clone_size: few; v_call: TRBV7-2; d_call: TRBD2; j_call: TRBJ2-3; cdr3_aa: CASSASSGRFSTDTQYF; cdr3_nt: TGTGCCAGCAGCGCTTCTAGCGGGAGATTTAGCACAGATACGCAGTATTTT
clone_size: many; v_call: TRBV20-1; d_call: -; j_call: TRBJ1-5; cdr3_aa: CSGSDTRGSNQPQHF; cdr3_nt: TGCAGTGGTTCGGACACCCGAGGGAGCAATCAGCCCCAGCATTTT
clone_size: few; v_call: TRBV20-1; d_call: TRBD2; j_call: TRBJ2-5; cdr3_aa: CSATRGVAGGLRNKETQYF; cdr3_nt: TGCAGTGCTACCCGCGGGGTAGCGGGAGGGCTTCGCAATAAAGAGACCCAGTACTTC
clone_size: -; v_call: TRBV13; d_call: -; j_call: TRBJ1-4; cdr3_aa: CASSFISNEKLFF; cdr3_nt: TGTGCCAGCAGCTTTATAAGTAATGAAAAACTGTTTTTT
clone_size: many; v_call: TRBV7-3; d_call: -; j_call: TRBJ2-3; cdr3_aa: CASSLSGGTDTQYF; cdr3_nt: TGTGCCAGCAGCTTAAGCGGGGGCACAGATACGCAGTATTTT
clone_size: few; v_call: TRBV12-5; d_call: -; j_call: TRBJ2-1; cdr3_aa: CASGLTANEQFF; cdr3_nt: TGTGCTAGTGGTTTGACAGCAAATGAGCAGTTCTTC
clone_size: -; v_call: TRBV29-1; d_call: -; j_call: TRBJ1-1; cdr3_aa: CSVEQGPGTEAFF; cdr3_nt: TGCAGCGTTGAGCAGGGGCCGGGGACTGAAGCTTTCTTT
clone_size: many; v_call: TRBV15; d_call: -; j_call: TRBJ1-5; cdr3_aa: CATSRDGQHNQPQHF; cdr3_nt: TGTGCCACCAGCAGAGATGGTCAGCACAATCAGCCCCAGCATTTT
clone_size: many; v_call: TRBV2; d_call: -; j_call: TRBJ2-5; cdr3_aa: CASTGGTQQETQYF; cdr3_nt: TGTGCCAGCACCGGTGGGACACAGCAAGAGACCCAGTACTTC
clone_size: many; v_call: TRBV5-5; d_call: -; j_call: TRBJ1-2; cdr3_aa: CASSPDYLGSGYTF; cdr3_nt: TGTGCCAGCAGTCCCGACTACTTGGGGAGTGGCTACACCTTC
clone_size: many; v_call: TRBV19; d_call: -; j_call: TRBJ1-5; cdr3_aa: CASSRRGGLGGNQPQHF; cdr3_nt: TGTGCCAGTAGCAGACGGGGCGGGTTGGGCGGCAATCAGCCCCAGCATTTT
clone_size: many; v_call: TRBV29-1; d_call: -; j_call: TRBJ1-5; cdr3_aa: CSAGTDPRGPQHF; cdr3_nt: TGCAGCGCAGGGACGGATCCTAGGGGACCCCAGCATTTT
clone_size: -; v_call: TRBV20-1; d_call: -; j_call: TRBJ2-1; cdr3_aa: CSAIGGPMDNEQFF; cdr3_nt: TGCAGTGCTATCGGCGGGCCTATGGACAATGAGCAGTTCTTC
clone_size: -; v_call: TRBV2; d_call: -; j_call: TRBJ2-6; cdr3_aa: CASSRLAVAGANVLTF; cdr3_nt: TGTGCCAGCTCTCGCTTAGCAGTTGCTGGGGCCAACGTCCTGACTTTC
clone_size: few; v_call: TRBV10-1; d_call: TRBD2; j_call: TRBJ2-3; cdr3_aa: CASSEGLAAPATDTQYF; cdr3_nt: TGCGCCAGCAGTGAGGGACTAGCGGCCCCCGCCACAGATACGCAGTATTTT
clone_size: many; v_call: TRBV7-6; d_call: -; j_call: TRBJ2-1; cdr3_aa: CASSLRVKGDNEQFF; cdr3_nt: TGTGCCAGCAGCTTACGGGTTAAGGGAGACAATGAGCAGTTCTTC
clone_size: -; v_call: TRBV30; d_call: TRBD1; j_call: TRBJ1-6; cdr3_aa: CAWTTGNPSRNSPLHF; cdr3_nt: TGTGCCTGGACGACAGGGAACCCGTCGAGGAATTCACCCCTCCACTTT
clone_size: many; v_call: TRBV30; d_call: -; j_call: TRBJ2-5; cdr3_aa: CARGGGETQYF; cdr3_nt: TGTGCCCGGGGTGGAGGAGAGACCCAGTACTTC
clone_size: -; v_call: TRBV20-1; d_call: -; j_call: TRBJ2-2; cdr3_aa: CSARDHQRANTGELFF; cdr3_nt: TGCAGTGCTAGAGATCACCAGCGGGCGAACACCGGGGAGCTGTTTTTT
clone_size: -; v_call: TRBV12-3/TRBV12-4; d_call: TRBD2; j_call: TRBJ2-5; cdr3_aa: CASSFPSAAGVETQYF; cdr3_nt: TGTGCCAGCAGTTTTCCCTCGGCGGCGGGAGTGGAGACCCAGTACTTC
clone_size: many; v_call: TRBV4-2; d_call: TRBD2; j_call: TRBJ2-7; cdr3_aa: CASSQVGLPLTAYEQYF; cdr3_nt: TGTGCCAGCAGCCAAGTGGGACTACCACTCACCGCCTACGAGCAGTACTTC
clone_size: medium-sized; v_call: TRBV7-6; d_call: -; j_call: TRBJ1-4; cdr3_aa: CASSLSSPPNEKLFF; cdr3_nt: TGTGCCAGCAGCTTATCCTCACCGCCTAATGAAAAACTGTTTTTT
clone_size: -; v_call: TRBV5-1; d_call: -; j_call: TRBJ1-2; cdr3_aa: CASSFSQTYGYTF; cdr3_nt: TGCGCCAGCAGCTTTAGCCAGACCTATGGCTACACCTTC
clone_size: -; v_call: TRBV12-3/TRBV12-4; d_call: -; j_call: TRBJ1-2; cdr3_aa: CASSFRPGYGYTF; cdr3_nt: TGTGCCAGCAGTTTTAGGCCAGGGTATGGCTACACCTTC
clone_size: once; v_call: TRBV7-8; d_call: TRBD2; j_call: TRBJ2-2; cdr3_aa: CASSPYSGRAGELFF; cdr3_nt: TGTGCCAGCAGCCCTTATAGCGGGAGGGCCGGGGAGCTGTTTTTT
clone_size: many; v_call: TRBV7-6; d_call: TRBD2; j_call: TRBJ2-1; cdr3_aa: CASSLFGLAGNNEQFF; cdr3_nt: TGTGCCAGCAGCTTATTCGGACTAGCGGGTAACAATGAGCAGTTCTTC
clone_size: -; v_call: TRBV15; d_call: TRBD1; j_call: TRBJ2-7; cdr3_aa: CATGQGDFSLGQYF; cdr3_nt: TGTGCCACCGGACAGGGGGACTTCTCTCTGGGGCAGTACTTC
clone_size: few; v_call: TRBV12-3/TRBV12-4; d_call: TRBD2; j_call: TRBJ2-3; cdr3_aa: CASRGLALYTQYF; cdr3_nt: TGTGCCAGCAGGGGACTAGCGCTATATACGCAGTATTTT
clone_size: many; v_call: TRBV11-3; d_call: TRBD2; j_call: TRBJ2-1; cdr3_aa: CASSLGTSGRAPPYNEQFF; cdr3_nt: TGTGCCAGCAGCTTAGGAACTAGCGGGAGGGCCCCCCCCTACAATGAGCAGTTCTTC
clone_size: few; v_call: TRBV5-1; d_call: -; j_call: TRBJ1-6; cdr3_aa: CASSLGRSRVWSPLHF; cdr3_nt: TGCGCCAGCAGCTTGGGGCGAAGCAGGGTATGGTCACCCCTCCACTTT
clone_size: -; v_call: TRBV18; d_call: -; j_call: TRBJ1-1; cdr3_aa: CASSMDTFTEAFF; cdr3_nt: TGTGCCAGCTCCATGGACACGTTCACTGAAGCTTTCTTT
clone_size: -; v_call: TRBV29-1; d_call: -; j_call: TRBJ1-1; cdr3_aa: CSVELRDKNTEAFF; cdr3_nt: TGCAGCGTTGAGTTACGGGATAAGAACACTGAAGCTTTCTTT
clone_size: few; v_call: TRBV28; d_call: -; j_call: TRBJ1-5; cdr3_aa: CASSLFRINQPQHF; cdr3_nt: TGTGCCAGCAGTTTATTTCGGATCAATCAGCCCCAGCATTTT
clone_size: many; v_call: TRBV20-1; d_call: -; j_call: TRBJ1-1; cdr3_aa: CSARDPNRAGGTEAFF; cdr3_nt: TGCAGTGCTAGAGACCCAAACAGGGCTGGGGGCACTGAAGCTTTCTTT
clone_size: -; v_call: TRBV12-3/TRBV12-4; d_call: TRBD2; j_call: TRBJ2-1; cdr3_aa: CASAGGSYNEQFF; cdr3_nt: TGTGCCAGCGCCGGCGGGAGCTACAATGAGCAGTTCTTC
clone_size: many; v_call: TRBV11-2; d_call: -; j_call: TRBJ2-7; cdr3_aa: CASSLNGYSSYEQYF; cdr3_nt: TGTGCCAGCAGCTTAAACGGGTATTCTTCCTACGAGCAGTACTTC
clone_size: few; v_call: TRBV12-2; d_call: -; j_call: TRBJ1-5; cdr3_aa: CASRAGDRGSNQPQHF; cdr3_nt: TGTGCAAGTCGGGCCGGCGACAGGGGTAGCAATCAGCCCCAGCATTTT
clone_size: -; v_call: TRBV9; d_call: -; j_call: TRBJ1-1; cdr3_aa: CASSVAWGINTEAFF; cdr3_nt: TGTGCCAGCAGCGTAGCCTGGGGTATAAACACTGAAGCTTTCTTT
clone_size: many; v_call: TRBV12-3/TRBV12-4; d_call: TRBD2; j_call: TRBJ2-5; cdr3_aa: CASSLGLAGGLSETQYF; cdr3_nt: TGTGCCAGCAGTTTAGGACTAGCGGGAGGGTTATCAGAGACCCAGTACTTC